Below, 27 T cell receptor beta chains from the same sample are listed, as sequenced in a study of OX40 agonist ivuxolimab in advanced cancers. Produced via immunoSEQ multiplex PCR; TCRdb's table is partial and in-frame only. The sample includes approximately 18,000 clones, 76% of them seen just once. The specimen was CD4+ or CD8+ T cells sorted from blood, collected in a trial of the OX40 agonist ivuxolimab. These receptors all come from an adult with an advanced solid tumor such as melanoma, head and neck, liver or kidney cancer.

This clone is a singleton in its sample. The chain uses TRBV9 and TRBJ2-5; tentative D call: TRBD2 (6 bases). From germline, CDR1 is SGDLS and CDR2 YYNGEE. Trimming cost V 5 bases and J 2 bases, with 16 bases left between them. The CDR3 loop spans 15 amino acids. CDR3 sequence: CASSHEGLVQETQYF. CDR3 DNA sequence: TGTGCCAGCAGTCATGAGGGACTGGTACAAGAGACCCAGTACTTC.

The gene calls are TRBV2 and TRBJ2-3; the D gene is possibly TRBD1 (6 bases). This CDR3 has 14 residues. Per germline, CDR1 SNHLY and CDR2 FYNNEI. Between the trimmed V and J ends, which lost 2 bases and 2 bases, there was a span of 8 bases. The CDR3 is CASSEWGLTDTQYF. The CDR3, as DNA: TGTGCCAGCAGTGAATGGGGGCTCACAGATACGCAGTATTTT.

Regarding this clone: Since a much larger clone is just one base distant, this may be a read error. Other nucleotide sequences from this sample produce the same CDR3. The chain combines TRBV29-1 with TRBJ1-2, with TRBD1 matching over 7 bases. The CDR3 length is 13 residues. Germline values: CDR1 SQVTM, CDR2 ANQGSEA. The CDR3 sequence: CSALLQGSTGYTF. The CDR3 nucleotides read TGTAGCGCCCTATTACAGGGGAGTACCGGCTACACCTTC.

Judged by abundance, this clone is medium-sized. V is TRBV7-9 and J is TRBJ2-7; 8 bases map to TRBD1. This CDR3 spans 16 amino acids. The ends lost 7 bases at V and 5 bases at J; junction bases unmatched: 16. Per the germline V gene, CDR1 is SEHNR and CDR2 is FQNEAQ (reference sequence). CDR3 protein: CASTPPLTQGGDEQYF. As DNA, the CDR3 is TGTGCCAGCACCCCTCCCCTCACACAGGGGGGCGACGAGCAGTACTTC.

This clone was detected a few times. The chain combines TRBV6-5 with TRBJ1-2; no clear D gene. V lost 4 bases and J lost 7, with 10 bases in between. This CDR3 spans 12 amino acids. Per germline, CDR1 MNHEY and CDR2 SVGAGI. Here the CDR3 DNA reads TGTGCCAGCAGTTCTGGCGCCCCTGGCTACACCTTC. It encodes CASSSGAPGYTF.

This chain connects TRBV9 to TRBJ2-1, with a tentative D call TRBD2 (8 bases). Germline V CDR1 and CDR2: SGDLS, YYNGEE. The CDR3 spans 15 residues. The V end was cut by 4 bases, the J end by 3 bases, with 14 bases between. The CDR3, as DNA: TGTGCCAGCAGCATGACAGGGACTAGCTACAATGAGCAGTTCTTC. As protein: CASSMTGTSYNEQFF.

The CDR3 loop is CASSVGGITDTQYF. Here the CDR3 DNA reads TGTGCCAGCAGCGTAGGGGGTATCACAGATACGCAGTATTTT. J is TRBJ2-3 and V is TRBV9; no clear D. CDR1 SGDLS and CDR2 YYNGEE come from the germline V gene. V was trimmed by 0 bases and J by 2 bases, leaving 7 bases between them. The CDR3 has 14 amino acids.

The chain links TRBV5-6 to TRBJ2-1; 8 bases fit TRBD2. V was pared by 1 base and J by 0 bases, with 3 bases of the junction left unmatched. In germline, CDR1 is SGHDT, CDR2 YYEEEE. The CDR3 spans 16 residues. CDR3 sequence reads: CASSLLAGGSYNEQFF. Here the CDR3 DNA reads TGTGCCAGCAGCTTGTTGGCGGGAGGCTCCTACAATGAGCAGTTCTTC.

The table lists this clone with a few counts. The CDR3 nucleotides read TGTGCCAGCAGCCAGGGTCCCAGGGATAGTTACACCGGGGAGCTGTTTTTT. This codes for CASSQGPRDSYTGELFF. The chain is built from TRBV14 and TRBJ2-2; D possibly corresponds to TRBD1 (5 bases). This CDR3 is 17 amino acids long. Per germline, CDR1 SGHDN and CDR2 FVKESK. The V and J ends lost 3 bases and 3 bases respectively, with 17 bases between them. The whole variable domain, filled in from reference TRBV14 and TRBJ2-2, reads EAGVTQFPSHSVIEKGQTVTLRCDPISGHDNLYWYRRVMGKEIKFLLHFVKESKQDESGMPNNRFLAERTGGTYSTLKVQPAELEDSGVYFCASSQGPRDSYTGELFFGEGSRLTVL.

This CDR3 reads CASSIRSGRAGIETQYF. The CDR3 nucleotides are TGTGCCAGCAGCATACGTAGCGGGAGGGCCGGGATAGAGACCCAGTACTTC. J is TRBJ2-5 and V is TRBV7-9; TRBD2 agrees at 11 bases. The V and J ends lost 5 bases and 4 bases, in that order; junction bases with no gene match: 12. Germline lookup yields CDR1 SEHNR and CDR2 FQNEAQ (reference sequence). This CDR3 has 17 amino acids.

This clone was seen only a few times. V and J are TRBV6-5 and TRBJ1-6, with 8 nucleotides matching TRBD1. Germline V gene sequence: CDR1 MNHEY, CDR2 SVGAGI. After removal of 10 bases from V and 7 bases from J, the junction contained 6 bases not matched to a gene. The CDR3 is made up of 13 amino acids. In DNA form, the CDR3 reads TGTGCCATCCAGGACAGGGAGAATTCACCCCTCCACTTT. It codes for CAIQDRENSPLHF.

The chain recombines TRBV7-9 with TRBJ2-1; 11 positions agree with TRBD2. Germline CDR1 SEHNR, CDR2 FQNEAQ (reference sequence). J was trimmed by 2 bases and V by 6 bases; bases with no gene match: 6. The CDR3 spans 16 residues. CDR3 coding DNA: TGTGCCAGCAGGTCTACTAGCGGGAGTACCTACAATGAGCAGTTCTTC. This encodes CASRSTSGSTYNEQFF.

The chain combines TRBV10-2 with TRBJ1-5, with 10 bases lining up with TRBD1. The CDR3 length is 13 residues. Per the germline V gene, CDR1 is WSHSY and CDR2 is SAAADI. Trimming at V came to 9 bases and at J to 5 bases, leaving 4 bases not matched to a gene. CDR3 protein: CARGQGEHQPQHF. The DNA of the CDR3 is TGCGCCAGAGGACAGGGGGAGCATCAGCCCCAGCATTTT.

The chain recombines TRBV4-3 with TRBJ1-1; TRBD1 might be the D (6 bases). The CDR3 spans 15 residues. The V end was cut by 0 bases, the J end by 0 bases, with 8 bases between. Germline V gene sequence: CDR1 LGHNA, CDR2 YSLEER. The CDR3 DNA reads TGCGCCAGCAGCCAAGATACAGGGCTGAACACTGAAGCTTTCTTT. Amino acid sequence: CASSQDTGLNTEAFF.

Details on this clone: Other DNA sequences within the sample encode an identical CDR3. This chain uses TRBV19 with TRBJ2-7, with 7 bases fitting TRBD1. The CDR3 spans 14 residues. V gave up 6 bases and J gave up 4 bases; unmatched junction bases: 9. Germline loops: CDR1 LNHDA, CDR2 SQIVND (reference sequence). CDR3 sequence: CASSPGSGGYEQYF. CDR3 DNA: TGTGCCAGTAGCCCCGGCTCAGGGGGTTACGAGCAGTACTTC.

This clone occurred once. This chain connects TRBV28 to TRBJ1-2; TRBD1 aligns across 8 bases. The length of the CDR3 is 14 residues. Per germline, CDR1 MDHEN and CDR2 SYDVKM. V trimming: 3 bases; J trimming: 4 bases; junction bases outside the gene matches: 4. CDR3 DNA: TGTGCCAGCAGTTTGTCACAGGGGGTCTATGGCTACACCTTC. It specifies CASSLSQGVYGYTF.

V and J are TRBV6-4 and TRBJ2-1, with TRBD2 matching 12 bases. V lost 4 bases and J lost 5; bases outside the gene matches: 3. Per the germline V gene, CDR1 is MRHNA and CDR2 is SNTAGT. This CDR3 has 15 amino acids. The CDR3 DNA reads TGTGCCAGCAGTGCCACTAGCGGGGGGAACAATGAGCAGTTCTTC. It encodes CASSATSGGNNEQFF.

The chain employs TRBV9 and TRBJ2-7, with unresolved D. Germline V gene lookup returns CDR1 SGDLS and CDR2 YYNGEE. The CDR3 is 14 residues long. Trimming removed 0 bases from V and 0 bases from J, with 7 bases in between. The CDR3 is CASSVESRSYEQYF. DNA for the CDR3: TGTGCCAGCAGCGTAGAGTCCCGCTCCTACGAGCAGTACTTC.

The CDR3 DNA is TGCGCCAGCAGCCAAGATCGACTTCTCCAGGGGAATGAGCAGTTCTTC. It yields the protein CASSQDRLLQGNEQFF. The J gene is TRBJ2-1, the V gene TRBV4-3; perhaps TRBD1 as D (6 bases). V lost 0 bases and J 7 bases, leaving 16 bases between the germline ends. CDR1 is LGHNA and CDR2 is YSLEER in the germline V gene. This CDR3 contains 16 residues.

CDR3 region: CASSPIRDLYNEQFF. CDR3 DNA: TGTGCCAGCAGCCCCATCCGGGATCTTTACAATGAGCAGTTCTTC. The chain recombines TRBV7-2 with TRBJ2-1; a weak D match, TRBD2 (5 bases). The V and J ends lost 5 bases and 4 bases respectively, with 15 bases between them. The V gene's germline CDR1 is SGHTA and CDR2 FQGNSA. The CDR3 has 15 residues.

The chain employs TRBV23-1 and TRBJ2-1, with unresolved D. TRBV23-1 is assigned to the ORF class and has an uncertain function. The CDR3 loop spans 18 amino acids. V lost 0 bases and J 2 bases, leaving 17 bases between the germline ends. The DNA for the CDR3 is TGCGCCAGCAGTCAATCGAAACAGACAAATCGCCCCTACAATGAGCAGTTCTTC. Its protein is CASSQSKQTNRPYNEQFF.

This chain joins TRBV5-6 and TRBJ2-7, with D unclear. CDR1 and CDR2 (germline): SGHDT, YYEEEE. V gave up 4 bases and J gave up 3 bases, with 17 bases separating them. This CDR3 spans 15 amino acids. The CDR3 DNA follows: TGTGCCAGCAGCCTGGACCCGCTTCCTTACTACGAGCAGTACTTC. This sequence encodes CASSLDPLPYYEQYF.

The table lists this clone with a count of one. The chain is built from TRBV4-3 and TRBJ1-1; D not certain. V shed 0 bases and J shed 3 bases, with 20 bases lying between them. The CDR3 spans 18 residues. From germline, CDR1 is LGHNA and CDR2 YSLEER. Written as DNA, the CDR3 is TGCGCCAGCAGCCAAGAGGACCTAGTAGGGCAGTTAGACACTGAAGCTTTCTTT. Translated: CASSQEDLVGQLDTEAFF.

The rearrangement links TRBV6-1 to TRBJ2-7; D might be TRBD1 or TRBD2, each matching 5 bases. The germline V and J ends were trimmed by 4 bases and 6 bases, with 7 bases remaining between them. The CDR3 consists of 11 residues. Germline V gene sequence: CDR1 MNHNS, CDR2 SASEGT. CDR3 amino acids: CASSAGGEQYF. The CDR3 nucleotides are TGTGCCAGCAGTGCTGGGGGCGAGCAGTACTTC.

V usage is TRBV9 and J usage is TRBJ1-4, with D possibly being TRBD1 (5 bases). CDR3 size: 15 residues. Germline V lookup: CDR1 SGDLS, CDR2 YYNGEE. V gave up 3 bases and J gave up 4 bases, with 13 bases separating them. Written as DNA, the CDR3 is TGTGCCAGCAGCGCTGGGCAGGGAAGTAATGAAAAACTGTTTTTT. Amino acids: CASSAGQGSNEKLFF.

The V call is TRBV6-6, the J call TRBJ2-7; D is possibly TRBD2 (5 bases). In germline, CDR1 is MNHNY, CDR2 SVGAGI (reference sequence). This CDR3 comprises 12 residues. Trimming took off 7 bases at V and 7 bases at J, with 14 bases between the two ends. The CDR3 bases are TGTGCCAGCACCGAGACGGACTCAGAGCAGTACTTC. This sequence encodes CASTETDSEQYF.

The rearrangement joins TRBV7-9 to TRBJ2-1, with D possibly matching TRBD2 (6 bases). Looked up from germline, CDR1 is SEHNR and CDR2 is FQNEAQ (reference sequence). Trimming removed 6 bases at V and 6 bases at J, with 12 bases between. CDR3 size: 13 residues. This chain's CDR3 is CASSYSGANEQFF. The CDR3 nucleotides read TGTGCCAGCAGTTATAGCGGAGCCAATGAGCAGTTCTTC.